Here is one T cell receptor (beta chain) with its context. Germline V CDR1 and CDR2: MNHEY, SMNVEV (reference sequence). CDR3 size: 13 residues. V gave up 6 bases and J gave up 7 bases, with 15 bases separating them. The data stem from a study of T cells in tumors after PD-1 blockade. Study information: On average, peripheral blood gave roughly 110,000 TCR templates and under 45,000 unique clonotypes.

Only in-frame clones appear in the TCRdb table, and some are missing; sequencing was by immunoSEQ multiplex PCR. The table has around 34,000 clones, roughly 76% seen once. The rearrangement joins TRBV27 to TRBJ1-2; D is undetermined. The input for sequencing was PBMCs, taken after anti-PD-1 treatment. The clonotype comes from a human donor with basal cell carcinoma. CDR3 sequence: CASSTGFQGGYTF. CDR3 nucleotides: TGTGCCAGCAGCACCGGGTTCCAAGGTGGCTACACCTTC.